A single TCR beta chain is shown here with its context. The sample belongs to a study of blood T cell repertoires in COVID-19. The wider study: Acute-phase and convalescent COVID-19 samples originated in the United States, Italy and Spain.

The study drew participants aged about 18 to 89 years from 20 to 30 US areas. Assignment of participants to cohorts was predicated upon participant-reported clinical history. Original data processing: How many nucleated cells were present was estimated from reference gene primer amplification. Sequenced by immunoSEQ multiplex PCR; TCRdb stores in-frame clones only, minus some. V and J calls and clone size are copied from that table; D and trimming were computed from the DNA. The data contain some 300,000 clones, 90% of them singletons. The sequenced material came from PBMCs or T cells enriched from blood (not recorded which). The source of this sequence is a woman aged 18-35 years with acute COVID-19.

CDR3 amino acids: CASSSRGGLNTEAFF. CDR3 DNA sequence: TGTGCCAGCAGCTCGCGGGGAGGACTGAACACTGAAGCTTTCTTT. V and J are TRBV7-9 and TRBJ1-1; no clear D gene. V shed 4 bases and J shed 0 bases, with 12 bases lying between them. Per germline, CDR1 SEHNR and CDR2 FQNEAQ (reference sequence). This CDR3 is built from 15 residues.